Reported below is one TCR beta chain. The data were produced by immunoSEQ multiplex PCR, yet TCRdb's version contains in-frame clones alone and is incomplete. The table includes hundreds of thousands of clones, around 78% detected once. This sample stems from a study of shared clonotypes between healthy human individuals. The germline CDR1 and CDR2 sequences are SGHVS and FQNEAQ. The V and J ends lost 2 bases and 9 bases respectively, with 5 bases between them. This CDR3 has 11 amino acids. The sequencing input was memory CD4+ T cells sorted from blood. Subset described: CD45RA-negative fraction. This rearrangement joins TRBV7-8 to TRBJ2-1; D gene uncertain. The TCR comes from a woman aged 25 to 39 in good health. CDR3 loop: CASSLNLEQFF. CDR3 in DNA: TGTGCCAGCAGCTTAAACCTTGAGCAGTTCTTC.